This T cell receptor beta chain was sequenced in a study of cytomegalovirus exposure and HLA in healthy donors. The PCR ran on 60 Vbeta and 13 Jbeta primers. Repertoires were generated with immunoSEQ multiplex PCR, while TCRdb's copy carries only in-frame clones and drops some. The table includes about 150,000 clones, approximately 79% detected once. Remarks on this clone: Its matching antigen is unknown.

Study-wide points: The study recorded fewer than 200 TCR beta chains that were cytomegalovirus-associated. Indistinguishability led to the exclusion of some V segments, TRBV6-2 and TRBV6-3 included.

Germline CDR1 is MNHEY and CDR2 is SVGAGI. J gave up 4 bases and V 4 bases, and 8 bases lay outside the gene matches. This CDR3 is built from 16 residues. The V gene is TRBV6-5, the J gene TRBJ2-4; 9 bases line up with TRBD1. The sequencing sample was made of PBMCs. The source of this sequence is a man aged 18 to 35 in good health and CMV-seropositive. In nucleotides, the CDR3 is TGTGCCAGCAGTTTTGGGTTTGGACAGGGGAAAAACATTCAGTACTTC. Translation: CASSFGFGQGKNIQYF.